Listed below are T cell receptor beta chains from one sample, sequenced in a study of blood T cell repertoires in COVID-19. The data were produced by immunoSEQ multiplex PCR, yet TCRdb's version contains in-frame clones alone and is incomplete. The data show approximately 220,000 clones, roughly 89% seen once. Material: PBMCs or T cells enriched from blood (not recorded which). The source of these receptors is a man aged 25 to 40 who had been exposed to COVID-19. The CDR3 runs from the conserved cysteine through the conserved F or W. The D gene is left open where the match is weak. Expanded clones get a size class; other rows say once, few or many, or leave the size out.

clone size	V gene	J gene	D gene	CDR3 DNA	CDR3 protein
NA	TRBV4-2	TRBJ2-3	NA	TGTGCCAGCAGCCAAGAGGGGGACTTATATTTGGATACGCAGTATTTT	CASSQEGDLYLDTQYF
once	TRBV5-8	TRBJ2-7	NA	TGTGCCAGCAGCTCCAGGGTAGGGGTTTCCTACGAGCAGTACTTC	CASSSRVGVSYEQYF
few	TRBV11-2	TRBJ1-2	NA	TGTGCCAGCAGCTTAGAGGGGGCCCCCCACTATGGCTACACCTTC	CASSLEGAPHYGYTF
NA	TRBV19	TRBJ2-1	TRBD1	TGTGCCAGTAGTATAGAAGGGACAGGTATAAGTGAGCAGTTCTTC	CASSIEGTGISEQFF
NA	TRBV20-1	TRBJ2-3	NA	TGCAGTGCTTCTCGGACAGATACGCAGTATTTT	CSASRTDTQYF
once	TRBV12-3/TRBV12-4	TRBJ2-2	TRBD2	TGTGCCAGCAGGCCAACTAGCGCCGGGGAGCTGTTTTTT	CASRPTSAGELFF
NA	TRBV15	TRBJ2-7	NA	TGTGCCACCAGCAGAACGACAGAGCTCTACGAGCAGTACTTC	CATSRTTELYEQYF
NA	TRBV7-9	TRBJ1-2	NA	TGTGCCAGCAGTCTATCTAACTATGGCTACACCTTC	CASSLSNYGYTF
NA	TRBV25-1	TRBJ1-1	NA	TGTGCCAGCAGTGCTTACTCTCTCGGGACAATCGGGATGACTGAAGCTTTCTTT	CASSAYSLGTIGMTEAFF
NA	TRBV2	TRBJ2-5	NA	TGTGCCAGCGCACGTTTAGTCCAAGAGACCCAGTACTTC	CASARLVQETQYF
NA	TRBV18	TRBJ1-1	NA	TGTGCCAGCTCACCCCCAGGAAACACTGAAGCTTTCTTT	CASSPPGNTEAFF
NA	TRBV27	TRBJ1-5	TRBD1	TGTGCCAGCAGTAACCGACAGGGCGGTCAGCCCCAGCATTTT	CASSNRQGGQPQHF
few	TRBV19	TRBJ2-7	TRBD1	TGTGCCAGTAGTAGCGCCGGGGACAGGGGGTATGAGCAGTACTTC	CASSSAGDRGYEQYF
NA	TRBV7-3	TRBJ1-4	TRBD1	TGTGCCAGCAGCTCAAAAGGGACAGGGGCGACGAATGAAAAACTGTTTTTT	CASSSKGTGATNEKLFF
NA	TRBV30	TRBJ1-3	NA	TGTGCCTGGAAGGGGTCTGGAAACACCATATATTTT	CAWKGSGNTIYF
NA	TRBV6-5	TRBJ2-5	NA	TGTGCCAGCAGTTACCAGGAGACCCAGTACTTC	CASSYQETQYF
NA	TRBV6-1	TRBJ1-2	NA	TGTGCCAGCAGTGAGAGGGAGGGGTATGGCTACACCTTC	CASSEREGYGYTF
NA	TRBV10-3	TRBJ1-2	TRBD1	TGTGCCATCAGTGAGACGACAGGGGAAAATGGCTACACCTTC	CAISETTGENGYTF
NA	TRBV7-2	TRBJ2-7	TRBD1	TGTGCCAGCAGCCCCACCGGGACAGGGGGCTACGAGCAGTACTTC	CASSPTGTGGYEQYF
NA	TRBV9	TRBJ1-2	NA	TGTGCCAGCAGCACAGGGACAACCAACTATGGCTACACCTTC	CASSTGTTNYGYTF
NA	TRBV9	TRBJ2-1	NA	TGTGCCAGCAGCGGGCGGAGCTCCTACAATGAGCAGTTCTTC	CASSGRSSYNEQFF
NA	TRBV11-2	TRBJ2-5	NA	TGTGCCAGCAGCTTAGCGGGGGTCGGGAAGACCCAGTACTTC	CASSLAGVGKTQYF
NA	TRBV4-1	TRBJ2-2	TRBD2	TGCGCCAGCAGCCAAGCCGGGGGGGCGAACACCGGGGAGCTGTTTTTT	CASSQAGGANTGELFF
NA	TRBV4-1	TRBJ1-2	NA	TGCGCCAGCAGCCAAGTCGGACAGCAATATGGCTACACCTTC	CASSQVGQQYGYTF
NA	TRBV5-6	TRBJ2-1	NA	TGTGCCAGCAGCTTGGCCGCGCCTATGAATGAGCAGTTCTTC	CASSLAAPMNEQFF
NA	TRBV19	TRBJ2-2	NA	TGTGCCAGTAGTATATCTTTCGGGACCGGGGAGCTGTTTTTT	CASSISFGTGELFF
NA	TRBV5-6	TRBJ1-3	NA	TGTGCCAGCAGCTTGGAGCACAGCGGAAACACCATATATTTT	CASSLEHSGNTIYF
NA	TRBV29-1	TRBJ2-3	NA	TGCAGCGTTGGAATCGGGGGGCCCACAGATACGCAGTATTTT	CSVGIGGPTDTQYF
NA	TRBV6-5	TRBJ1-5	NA	TGTGCCAGCAGTCCGCCGGGGGGTGGCCAGCCCCAGCATTTT	CASSPPGGGQPQHF
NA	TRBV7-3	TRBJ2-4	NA	TGTGCCAGCAGCCTAACAGGGTCGGGGAGCATTCAGTACTTC	CASSLTGSGSIQYF
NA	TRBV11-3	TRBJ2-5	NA	TGTGCCAGCAGCTTCCCGGGACACCCCGGAGGGGGGGCCGAATGGGAGACCCAGTACTTC	CASSFPGHPGGGAEWETQYF
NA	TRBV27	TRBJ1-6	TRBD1	TGTGCCAGCAGTTTTGGGACAGATAATTCACCCCTCCACTTT	CASSFGTDNSPLHF